The 5 T cell receptor beta chains below come from one sample, sequenced in a study of blood T cell repertoires in COVID-19. Clones were sequenced by immunoSEQ multiplex PCR, and TCRdb holds only the in-frame ones, with some missing. Of roughly 260,000 clones detected, approximately 91% appear once; the ten largest clones hold 1.2%. Material for sequencing was PBMCs or T cells enriched from blood (not recorded which). The receptor set was obtained from a human donor in a cohort exposed to, infected with or recovered from COVID-19 (not recorded which). The donor label of this sample is uncertain.

The V call is TRBV5-6, the J call TRBJ2-7; D is ambiguous. Germline V lookup: CDR1 SGHDT, CDR2 YYEEEE. V was shortened by 0 bases and J by 6 bases, with 4 bases between the two germline ends. This CDR3 comprises 11 residues. The CDR3 region is CASSLEREQYF. The CDR3 bases are TGTGCCAGCAGCTTGGAGCGCGAGCAGTACTTC.

This chain uses TRBV7-2 with TRBJ2-5, with 11 bases fitting TRBD2. The V gene end was trimmed by 4 bases and the J gene end by 2 bases; junction bases not matched to a gene: 12. The CDR3 extends over 18 amino acids. CDR1 is SGHTA, CDR2 FQGNSA, per germline. CDR3 in amino acids: CASSSRGRLAGRQETQYF. The CDR3 bases are TGTGCCAGCAGCTCCCGGGGCCGACTAGCGGGGCGGCAAGAGACCCAGTACTTC.

This clone has a single count. This chain uses TRBV9 with TRBJ1-5, with TRBD1 matching over 9 bases. Germline CDR1 is SGDLS and CDR2 is YYNGEE. The CDR3 loop spans 18 amino acids. V lost 6 bases and J lost 0; bases outside the gene matches: 13. CDR3 sequence: CASNLSQGACCSNQPQHF. CDR3 nucleotides: TGTGCCAGCAATCTGTCACAGGGGGCCTGTTGTAGCAATCAGCCCCAGCATTTT.

The V and J genes are TRBV2 and TRBJ2-7; possible D gene TRBD1, 5 bases. This CDR3 spans 12 amino acids. Germline V gene lookup returns CDR1 SNHLY and CDR2 FYNNEI. V was shortened by 8 bases and J by 1 base, with 9 bases between the two germline ends. CDR3 residues: CASRTQSYEQYF. Here the CDR3 DNA reads TGTGCCAGCCGGACACAATCCTACGAGCAGTACTTC. Full variable domain (remainder filled in from reference TRBV2 and TRBJ2-7): EPEVTQTPSHQVTQMGQEVILRCVPISNHLYFYWYRQILGQKVEFLVSFYNNEISEKSEIFDDQFSVERPDGSNFTLKIRSTKLEDSAMYFCASRTQSYEQYFGPGTRLTVT.

This clone has a single count. The gene calls are TRBV5-4 and TRBJ2-7; perhaps TRBD1 as D (5 bases). CDR3 length: 14 amino acids. The V gene lost 3 bases and the J gene lost 6 bases, with 16 bases spanning the gap. From germline, CDR1 is SGHNT and CDR2 YYREEE (reference sequence). CDR3: CASSSMGPTFEQYF. CDR3 nucleotide sequence: TGTGCCAGCAGCTCGATGGGGCCAACGTTCGAGCAGTACTTC. Full variable domain (rest looked up from reference TRBV5-4 and TRBJ2-7): ETGVTQSPTHLIKTRGQQVTLRCSSQSGHNTVSWYQQALGQGPQFIFQYYREEENGRGNFPPRFSGLQFPNYSSELNVNALELDDSALYLCASSSMGPTFEQYFGPGTRLTVT.